This T cell receptor (beta chain) was captured by sequencing in a study of blood T cell repertoires in COVID-19. Study-wide context: Acute and convalescent COVID-19 samples came from the United States, Italy and Spain. PBMCs, B-cell-depleted T cells, or T cells provided the cDNA or gDNA that made up the material.

Germline loops: CDR1 WNHNN, CDR2 SYGVQD (reference sequence). This CDR3 is built from 18 residues. Trimming at V came to 7 bases and at J to 8 bases, leaving 15 bases not matched to a gene. Original data processing: Scientists estimated how many nucleated cells there were by amplifying reference gene primers. Clones were read by immunoSEQ multiplex PCR, and TCRdb kept only the in-frame ones, dropping some. The D gene and trimming were derived from the DNA, and the V and J assignments and clone size from that table. The sample holds tens of thousands of clones, almost 90% seen once. This chain links TRBV10-1 with TRBJ2-1; 15 positions match TRBD2. The sample comprised peripheral blood. This receptor was obtained from a man aged 60-69 years with acute or convalescent COVID-19. The CDR3 bases are TGCGCCAGCAATCGAGGACTAGCGGGAGGGCCAAGTTACGATGAGCAGTTCTTC. Translation gives CASNRGLAGGPSYDEQFF.